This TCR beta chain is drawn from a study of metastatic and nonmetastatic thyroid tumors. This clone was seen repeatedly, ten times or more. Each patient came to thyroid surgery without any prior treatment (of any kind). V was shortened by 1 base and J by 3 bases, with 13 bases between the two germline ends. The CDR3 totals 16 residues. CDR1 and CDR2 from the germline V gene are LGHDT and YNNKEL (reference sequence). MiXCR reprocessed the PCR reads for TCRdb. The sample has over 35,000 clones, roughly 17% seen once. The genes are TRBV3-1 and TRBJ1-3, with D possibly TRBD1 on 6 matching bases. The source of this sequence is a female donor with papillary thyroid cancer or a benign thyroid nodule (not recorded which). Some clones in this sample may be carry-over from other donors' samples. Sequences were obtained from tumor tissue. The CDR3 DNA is TGTGCCAGCAGCCAAGCGGGAGGGGGTAGTGGAAACACCATATATTTT. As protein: CASSQAGGGSGNTIYF.